The 10 T cell receptor beta chains presented below share a single source sample, sequenced in a study of radiation and T cells in renal cell carcinoma. The assay was immunoSEQ multiplex PCR, and TCRdb's table has in-frame clones only and misses some. The sample consists of 150,000 or so clones, 87% of them appearing once. The time point denotes: blood 2 weeks post-SBRT. The treatment was: 15 Gy SBRT to primary tumor, nephrectomy 4 weeks later. The material was blood, obtained from a patient whose treatment included radiotherapy and nephrectomy. These receptors all stem from a woman in her forties or fifties with renal cell carcinoma.

The V and J genes are TRBV19 and TRBJ2-6, with D perhaps matching TRBD1 or TRBD2 (6 bases each). The V end lost 6 bases, the J end lost 0 bases, and 15 bases lay between the germline ends. Germline V gene sequence: CDR1 LNHDA, CDR2 SQIVND (reference sequence). The length of the CDR3 is 17 residues. The CDR3 region has the DNA TGTGCCAGTAGGGCGGGACATACGAGCTCTGGGGCCAACGTCCTGACTTTC. It yields the protein CASRAGHTSSGANVLTF.

The V call is TRBV6-5, the J call TRBJ1-1; 8 bases map to TRBD1. Germline CDR1 and CDR2: MNHEY and SVGAGI. There are 16 residues in the CDR3. The trim removed 2 bases at V and 2 bases at J, leaving 7 bases unmatched. CDR3 DNA sequence: TGTGCCAGCAGTTACGGACAGGGTTGGGGCAACACTGAAGCTTTCTTT. Translated: CASSYGQGWGNTEAFF.

The chain combines TRBV7-3 with TRBJ2-2; 8 positions agree with TRBD1. Germline CDR1 reads SGHTA; CDR2 reads FQGTGA. The CDR3 sequence is 18 residues long. V shed 5 bases and J 0 bases; nucleotides not matched to a gene: 11. The CDR3 nucleotides read TGTGCCAGCAGCCTATCGACAGGGGCCCGACCGAACACCGGGGAGCTGTTTTTT. Residues: CASSLSTGARPNTGELFF.

V is TRBV7-6 and J is TRBJ2-7; D is perhaps TRBD2 (5 bases). V was cut by 0 bases and J by 5 bases, with 11 bases left in between. Per the germline V gene, CDR1 is SGHVS and CDR2 is FNYEAQ. This CDR3 is built from 14 residues. The CDR3 region is CASSLAGRFHEQYF. The CDR3 region has the DNA TGTGCCAGCAGCTTAGCAGGGAGATTCCACGAGCAGTACTTC.

This clone appeared once. The rearrangement uses TRBV4-1 and TRBJ2-6, with D unclear. Germline assignment: CDR1 MGHRA and CDR2 YSYEKL. The length of the CDR3 is 20 residues. V lost 0 bases and J lost 4, with 22 bases in between. The CDR3 here is CASSQDYFSDGPGGANVLTF. The CDR3 region has the DNA TGCGCCAGCAGCCAAGACTACTTTTCGGACGGGCCCGGAGGGGCCAACGTCCTGACTTTC.

The chain recombines TRBV7-9 with TRBJ1-4; no definite D call. Looked up from germline, CDR1 is SEHNR and CDR2 is FQNEAQ (reference sequence). The CDR3 spans 14 residues. V lost 0 bases and J 0 bases, leaving 2 bases between the germline ends. This chain's CDR3 is CASSLAATNEKLFF. The CDR3 nucleotides are TGTGCCAGCAGCTTAGCAGCAACTAATGAAAAACTGTTTTTT.

The genes are TRBV5-5 and TRBJ1-1; D is unclear. This CDR3 region has 15 residues. V was shortened by 0 bases and J by 1 base, with 10 bases between the two germline ends. Looked up from germline, CDR1 is SGHKS and CDR2 is YYEKEE (reference sequence). CDR3: CASSLDTGKNTEAFF. As DNA, the CDR3 is TGTGCCAGCAGCTTGGACACGGGAAAGAACACTGAAGCTTTCTTT. Complete variable domain (other parts from reference TRBV5-5 and TRBJ1-1): DAGVTQSPTHLIKTRGQQVTLRCSPISGHKSVSWYQQVLGQGPQFIFQYYEKEERGRGNFPDRFSARQFPNYSSELNVNALLLGDSALYLCASSLDTGKNTEAFFGQGTRLTVV.

This clone was counted a single time. CDR3 amino acids: CASSYKGNGYTF. CDR3 DNA: TGTGCCAGCAGTTACAAAGGGAACGGCTACACCTTC. The chain uses TRBV6-5 and TRBJ1-2, with D unclear. The CDR3 contains 12 residues. Germline V gives CDR1 MNHEY, CDR2 SVGAGI. V shed 2 bases and J shed 8 bases, with 9 bases lying between them.

The V call is TRBV7-9, the J call TRBJ2-4; D is possibly TRBD1 (6 bases). Germline assignment: CDR1 SEHNR and CDR2 FQNEAQ (reference sequence). This CDR3 region has 14 residues. V was trimmed by 6 bases and J by 6 bases, leaving 15 bases between them. The CDR3 nucleotides are TGTGCCAGCAGTCTAGGGCAGGGGCGAAACATTCAGTACTTC. Its translation is CASSLGQGRNIQYF.

This clone was recorded only once. In DNA, the CDR3 is TGTGCCAGCAGACTTTCCGGGGGGGTAAGCACAGATACGCAGTATTTT. This encodes CASRLSGGVSTDTQYF. The chain carries TRBV6-6 and TRBJ2-3, with 8 nucleotides matching TRBD2. Germline V gene lookup returns CDR1 MNHNY and CDR2 SVGAGI (reference sequence). The length of the CDR3 is 16 residues. V was pared by 6 bases and J by 0 bases, with 8 bases of the junction left unmatched.